This T cell receptor beta chain was obtained from a study of blood T cell repertoires in COVID-19. Study background: COVID-19 samples from acute and convalescent phases originated in the United States, Italy and Spain.

Germline CDR1 is GTSNPN and CDR2 is SVGIG (reference sequence). The CDR3 runs to 13 residues. With V trimmed by 5 bases and J by 2 bases, 2 bases remained unmatched. Only in-frame clones appear in the TCRdb table, and some are missing; sequencing was by immunoSEQ multiplex PCR. The data contain about 210,000 clones, 80% to 90% of them seen just once; the ten biggest clones take up roughly 4%. This chain uses TRBV30 with TRBJ1-3; 8 bases are shared with TRBD1. Specimen: PBMCs or T cells enriched from blood (not recorded which). The clonotype comes from a woman in her 30s who had been exposed to COVID-19. CDR3 DNA: TGTGCCTGGGCCAGGGGGCCTGGAAACACCATATATTTT. Residues: CAWARGPGNTIYF.